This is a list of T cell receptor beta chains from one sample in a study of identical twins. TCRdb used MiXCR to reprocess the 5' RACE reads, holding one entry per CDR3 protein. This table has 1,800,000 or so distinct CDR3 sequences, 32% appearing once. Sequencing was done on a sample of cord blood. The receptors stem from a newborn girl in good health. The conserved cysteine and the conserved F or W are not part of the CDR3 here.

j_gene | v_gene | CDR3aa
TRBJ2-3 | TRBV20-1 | SASGVAGTDTQY
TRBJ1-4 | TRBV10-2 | ASRSGQGTFLEKLF
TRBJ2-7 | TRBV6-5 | ASSPSGSVSYEQY
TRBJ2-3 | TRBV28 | ASRTGTRPGTQY
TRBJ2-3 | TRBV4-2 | ASSHEGTDTQY
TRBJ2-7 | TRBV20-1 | SANQYRTFSYEQY
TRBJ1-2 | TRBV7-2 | ASSLASRYGYT
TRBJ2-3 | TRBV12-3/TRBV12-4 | ASLRAHTQY
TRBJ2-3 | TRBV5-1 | ASSLWGKATDTQY
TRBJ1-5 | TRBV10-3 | AIRGVSDQPQH
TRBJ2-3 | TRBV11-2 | ASSWSDTDTQY
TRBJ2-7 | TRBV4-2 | ASSQDHTSYEQY
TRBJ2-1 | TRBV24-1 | ATSEASGGTYNEQF
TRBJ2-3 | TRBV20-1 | SASVAGGTDTQY
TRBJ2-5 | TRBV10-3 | AIGLAGEKETQY
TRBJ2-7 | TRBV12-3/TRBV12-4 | ASSLNSLAYEQY
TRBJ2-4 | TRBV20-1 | SARVGRGEAKNIQY
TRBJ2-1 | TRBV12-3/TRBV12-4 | ASHRKLANNEQF
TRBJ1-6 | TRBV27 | ASSRGGDRDSPLH
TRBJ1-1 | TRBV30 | AWSVQGGDTEAF
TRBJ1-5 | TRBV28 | ASIQDGSNQPQH
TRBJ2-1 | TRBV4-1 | ASSRLSGALYNEQF
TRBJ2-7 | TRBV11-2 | ASSSPGTIPPEQY
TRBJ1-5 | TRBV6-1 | ASSEGLIYSNQPQH
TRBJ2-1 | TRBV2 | ASAGTSGSNEQF
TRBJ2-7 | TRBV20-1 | SADRVAYGQY
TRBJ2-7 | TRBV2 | ASSVRGPSHEQY
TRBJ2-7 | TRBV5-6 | ASSFWKQAKYEQY
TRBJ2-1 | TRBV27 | ASSFGETGTNEQF
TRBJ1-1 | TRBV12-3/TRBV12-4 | ASRSAGQMNTEAF
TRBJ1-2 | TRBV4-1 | ASSQEDGSYGYT
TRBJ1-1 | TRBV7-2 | ASSLVYGQNTEAF
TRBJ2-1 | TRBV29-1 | SVVRDRANEQF
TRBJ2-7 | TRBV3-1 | ASSQPRTSGGAYEQY
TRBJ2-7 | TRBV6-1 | ASSEQGTGYEQY
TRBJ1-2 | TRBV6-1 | ASSVLSANYGYT
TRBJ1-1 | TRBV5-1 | ASSLLAGEAF
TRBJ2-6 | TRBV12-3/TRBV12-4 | ASSLMVSGANVLT
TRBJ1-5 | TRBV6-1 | ASSAGTGWQPQH
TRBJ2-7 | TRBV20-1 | SARARIGTGTYEQY
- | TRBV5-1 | ASSSDSGSSYNEQY
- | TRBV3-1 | ASSQDGIVEQY